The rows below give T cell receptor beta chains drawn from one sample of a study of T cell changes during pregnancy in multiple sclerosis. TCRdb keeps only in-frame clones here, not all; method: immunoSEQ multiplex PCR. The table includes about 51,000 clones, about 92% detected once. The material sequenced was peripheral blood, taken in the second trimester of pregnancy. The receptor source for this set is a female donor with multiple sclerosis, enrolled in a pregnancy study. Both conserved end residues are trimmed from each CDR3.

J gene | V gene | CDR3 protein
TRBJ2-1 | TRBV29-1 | SVEKVTGLNEQF
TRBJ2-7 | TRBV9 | ASSVGGREYEQY
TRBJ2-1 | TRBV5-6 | ASSFFTSGSINEQF
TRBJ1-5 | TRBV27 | ASSLQGWSNQPQH
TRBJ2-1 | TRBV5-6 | ASRTDGLAGPEQF
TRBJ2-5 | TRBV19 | ASKAPGQGEETQY
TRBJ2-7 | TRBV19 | ASSTSSASGSPYEQY
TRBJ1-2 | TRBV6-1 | ASSATGAPFNYGYT
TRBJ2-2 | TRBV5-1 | ASSHGLAAQGNTGELF
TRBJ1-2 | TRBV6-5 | ATVQGNYGYT
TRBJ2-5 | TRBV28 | ASIQGREETQY
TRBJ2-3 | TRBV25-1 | ASREGQGLLSDTQY
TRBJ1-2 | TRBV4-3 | ASSPSGGVNYGYT
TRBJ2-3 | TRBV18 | ASSPRGVSGTDTQY
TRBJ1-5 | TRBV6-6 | ASIVSGVSNQPQH
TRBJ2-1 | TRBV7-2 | ASSLNHGRLNEQF
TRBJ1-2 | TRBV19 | ASSIVRGAGGYT
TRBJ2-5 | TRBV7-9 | ASSHREQETQY
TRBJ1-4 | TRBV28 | ASSPTDRGRREKLF
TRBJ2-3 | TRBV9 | ASSNRGQDTDTQY
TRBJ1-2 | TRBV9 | ASSYRQDYGYT
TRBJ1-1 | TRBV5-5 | ASSLVLNTEAF
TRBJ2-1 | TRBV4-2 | ASSQGSLDSSSYNEQF
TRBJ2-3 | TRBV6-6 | ATRTASTDTQY
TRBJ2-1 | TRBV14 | ASSPQGGMVANEQF
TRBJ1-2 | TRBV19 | ASSPGVYGYT
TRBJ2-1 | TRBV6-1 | ASSEALNEQF
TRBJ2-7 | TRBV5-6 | ASSLEGAYEQY
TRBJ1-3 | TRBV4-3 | ASSQAGSGNTIY
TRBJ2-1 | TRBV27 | ASSPIPPRDIYNEQF
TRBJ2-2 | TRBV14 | ASSQDHRAAGELF
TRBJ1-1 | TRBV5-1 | ASSSVLPLANTEAF
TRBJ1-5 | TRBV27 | ASKYRGGNQPQH
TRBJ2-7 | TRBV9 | ASSVDAGSGEQY
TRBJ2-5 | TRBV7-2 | ASSPVELMKTQY
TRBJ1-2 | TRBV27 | ASSPGGGSLVYGYT
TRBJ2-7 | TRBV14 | ASSHGTGGTNEQY
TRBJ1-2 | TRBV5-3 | ARSLEGRVLHYGYT
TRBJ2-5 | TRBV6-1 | ASSEPGTGSLWETQY
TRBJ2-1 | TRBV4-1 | ASSHQARDRGHYNEQF
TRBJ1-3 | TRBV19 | ASNVMGARGNTIY
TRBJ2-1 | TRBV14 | ASSQFPEDREAF
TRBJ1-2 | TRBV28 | ASSFSVMGHT
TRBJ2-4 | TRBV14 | ASSVPGQGAGRDIQY